Below are 19 T cell receptor beta chains sequenced from a single sample in a study of brain T cells in children with intractable seizures. Time point given: blood from clinic visit 5 months post-surgery; TSC patient then seizure free. Some clones are missing from TCRdb's copy, which holds only in-frame ones; the method was immunoSEQ multiplex PCR. Here the sample spans about 340,000 clones, roughly 92% being singletons. The sequenced sample was peripheral blood, obtained less than 6 months after surgery. Receptor source: a boy less than two years old with tuberous sclerosis and intractable seizures.

This clone was detected a few times. The V and J genes are TRBV6-5 and TRBJ1-1; maybe TRBD1 (5 bases). Germline V CDR1 and CDR2: MNHEY, SVGAGI. V lost 8 bases, J lost 0 bases, and 16 bases lay in between. The CDR3 extends over 15 amino acids. CDR3: CASQSTVGVNTEAFF. CDR3 bases: TGTGCCAGCCAATCGACAGTCGGGGTGAACACTGAAGCTTTCTTT.

The chain combines TRBV30 with TRBJ2-2; no definite D call. V was pared by 3 bases and J by 3 bases, with 2 bases between. Germline loops: CDR1 GTSNPN, CDR2 SVGIG (reference sequence). CDR3 length: 11 residues. CDR3 loop: CAWRDTGELFF. The DNA of the CDR3 is TGTGCCTGGAGGGACACCGGGGAGCTGTTTTTT.

V is TRBV6-5 and J is TRBJ1-2; a possible D gene is TRBD1 (6 bases). The CDR3 runs to 15 residues. Germline CDR1 reads MNHEY; CDR2 reads SVGAGI. V lost 2 bases, J lost 4 bases, and 14 bases lay in between. CDR3 amino acids: CASSYKAQGGYGYTF. Written as DNA, the CDR3 is TGTGCCAGCAGTTACAAGGCACAGGGAGGCTATGGCTACACCTTC.

The chain carries TRBV7-2 and TRBJ2-3; tentative D call: TRBD2 (7 bases). The germline V gene has CDR1 SGHTA and CDR2 FQGNSA. The CDR3 covers 14 residues. The V end was cut by 3 bases, the J end by 7 bases, with 14 bases between. For the CDR3, the DNA is TGTGCCAGCAGCTTTAGGGGGGGCCGAAATACGCAGTATTTT. Translation: CASSFRGGRNTQYF.

The chain joins TRBV19 to TRBJ2-2; D gene uncertain. Germline lookup yields CDR1 LNHDA and CDR2 SQIVND (reference sequence). Trimming removed 3 bases from V and 5 bases from J, with 16 bases in between. The CDR3 has 16 residues. The CDR3 region has the DNA TGTGCCAGTAGTATCCCCAGCCTGGTGGTGACCGGGGAGCTGTTTTTT. Its protein is CASSIPSLVVTGELFF.

V and J are TRBV7-3 and TRBJ2-5; TRBD2 matches at 11 bases. Germline CDR1 and CDR2: SGHTA and FQGTGA. The CDR3 consists of 13 residues. The V gene end was trimmed by 9 bases and the J gene end by 4 bases; junction bases not matched to a gene: 4. CDR3: CASSGGARETQYF. The CDR3 region has the DNA TGTGCCAGTAGCGGGGGGGCCCGAGAGACCCAGTACTTC.

This clone was detected once. The rearrangement links TRBV9 to TRBJ2-7; 7 bases map to TRBD2. The V gene end was trimmed by 0 bases and the J gene end by 1 base; junction bases not matched to a gene: 4. CDR1 is SGDLS and CDR2 is YYNGEE in the germline V gene. This CDR3 region has 15 residues. The CDR3 coding sequence is TGTGCCAGCAGCGTAGCGGGAGGATGGTCCTACGAGCAGTACTTC. Amino acids: CASSVAGGWSYEQYF.

CDR3 nucleotides: TGTGCCAGCTCACAAGACAGGAAATATGGCTACACCTTC. Translation gives CASSQDRKYGYTF. The V call is TRBV18, the J call TRBJ1-2; D perhaps matches TRBD1 (6 bases). Per germline, CDR1 KGHSH and CDR2 LQKENI. Trimming cost V 4 bases and J 5 bases, with 11 bases left between them. CDR3 length: 13 amino acids.

J is TRBJ1-5 and V is TRBV18; TRBD1 matches at 7 bases. CDR3 size: 16 residues. V shed 5 bases, J shed 0 bases, and the junction held 7 bases outside the gene matches. Germline CDR1 and CDR2: KGHSH and LQKENI. The CDR3 region has the DNA TGTGCCAGCTCAGGAGGGACAGCCCATAGCAATCAGCCCCAGCATTTT. Translated: CASSGGTAHSNQPQHF. The full variable domain, its missing parts supplied by reference TRBV18 and TRBJ1-5, is NAGVMQNPRHLVRRRGQEARLRCSPMKGHSHVYWYRQLPEEGLKFMVYLQKENIIDESGMPKERFSAEFPKEGPSILRIQQVVRGDSAAYFCASSGGTAHSNQPQHFGDGTRLSIL.

The rearrangement links TRBV11-3 to TRBJ1-6; D not resolved. V lost 1 base, J lost 7 bases, and 5 bases lay in between. From germline, CDR1 is SGHNT and CDR2 YENEEA. There are 13 residues in the CDR3. The DNA of the CDR3 is TGTGCCAGCAGCTTAGTTTGGAATTCACCCCTCCACTTT. This sequence encodes CASSLVWNSPLHF. Combining the CDR3 with reference TRBV11-3 and TRBJ1-6 gives the whole variable domain EAGVVQSPRYKIIEKKQPVAFWCNPISGHNTLYWYLQNLGQGPELLIRYENEEAVDDSQLPKDRFSAERLKGVDSTLKIQPAELGDSAVYLCASSLVWNSPLHFGNGTRLTVT.

The chain joins TRBV18 to TRBJ1-6; 9 bases align to TRBD1. This CDR3 region has 16 residues. V was clipped by 2 bases and J by 7 bases; unmatched bases: 6. The germline CDR1 and CDR2 sequences are KGHSH and LQKENI. The DNA of the CDR3 is TGTGCCAGCTCACCAAGGGACAGGGAACCGAATTCACCCCTCCACTTT. Its translation is CASSPRDREPNSPLHF.

The rearrangement joins TRBV15 to TRBJ2-1; 10 positions agree with TRBD2. The trim removed 2 bases at V and 6 bases at J, leaving 1 base unmatched. CDR1 is LNHNV and CDR2 is YYDKDF in the germline V gene (reference sequence). This CDR3 has 14 residues. DNA for the CDR3: TGTGCCACCAGCAGAATAGCGGGGGGCAATGAGCAGTTCTTC. It is translated as CATSRIAGGNEQFF.

The chain combines TRBV7-2 with TRBJ1-5, with D unresolved. This CDR3 is built from 13 residues. In germline, CDR1 is SGHTA, CDR2 FQGNSA. V was cut by 5 bases and J by 0 bases, with 5 bases left in between. The CDR3 spells CASSPYSNQPQHF. CDR3 bases: TGTGCCAGCAGCCCTTATAGCAATCAGCCCCAGCATTTT.

The chain employs TRBV10-3 and TRBJ1-1; weak D call: TRBD1 (5 bases). This CDR3 has 13 amino acids. V dropped 11 bases and J dropped 3 bases, with 16 bases sitting between them. Germline CDR1 reads ENHRY; CDR2 reads SYGVKD. The DNA of the CDR3 is TGTGCCGCGGCAGGGTTACCGTACACTGAAGCTTTCTTT. Translating gives CAAAGLPYTEAFF.

This chain uses TRBV6-6 with TRBJ1-6; D remains ambiguous. The length of the CDR3 is 14 residues. Germline values: CDR1 MNHNY, CDR2 SVGAGI (reference sequence). Trimming pared 2 bases from V and 4 bases from J, leaving 6 bases between. The DNA for the CDR3 is TGTGCCAGCAGTTACGCGGGTTATAATTCACCCCTCCACTTT. As protein: CASSYAGYNSPLHF.

The J gene is TRBJ2-5, the V gene TRBV7-6; D is unresolved. This CDR3 has 11 residues. Between the trimmed V and J ends, which lost 0 bases and 5 bases, there was a span of 1 base. The germline CDR1 and CDR2 sequences are SGHVS and FNYEAQ. For the CDR3, the DNA is TGTGCCAGCAGCTTAGCGGAGACCCAGTACTTC. Translated: CASSLAETQYF.

The V and J genes are TRBV19 and TRBJ1-1; a weak D match, TRBD1 (5 bases). Germline CDR1 LNHDA, CDR2 SQIVND (reference sequence). This CDR3 contains 13 residues. V was clipped by 6 bases and J by 6 bases, with 14 bases between them. The CDR3 reads CASRKTGDPEAFF. Written as DNA, the CDR3 is TGTGCCAGTAGAAAAACCGGGGACCCTGAAGCTTTCTTT. Supplemented by reference TRBV19 and TRBJ1-1, the full variable domain reads DGGITQSPKYLFRKEGQNVTLSCEQNLNHDAMYWYRQDPGQGLRLIYYSQIVNDFQKGDIAEGYSVSREKKESFPLTVTSAQKNPTAFYLCASRKTGDPEAFFGQGTRLTVV.

J is TRBJ2-2 and V is TRBV27; 10 positions match TRBD2. With 4 bases clipped from V and 1 base from J, the junction kept 3 bases outside the gene matches. This CDR3 region has 16 residues. CDR1 is MNHEY, CDR2 SMNVEV, per germline (reference sequence). The chain's CDR3 is CASSSLAGGNTGELFF. The CDR3, as DNA: TGTGCCAGCAGTTCATTAGCGGGGGGGAACACCGGGGAGCTGTTTTTT.

V usage is TRBV5-4 and J usage is TRBJ2-7, with a possible D match to TRBD1 (6 bases). V was cut by 6 bases and J by 1 base, with 14 bases left in between. Germline V gives CDR1 SGHNT, CDR2 YYREEE (reference sequence). The CDR3 length is 14 residues. CDR3 coding DNA: TGTGCCAGCACATCCATCGACAGGTCCTACGAGCAGTACTTC. Residues: CASTSIDRSYEQYF.